This T cell receptor (beta chain) stems from a study of shared clonotypes between healthy human individuals. Trimming removed 0 bases from V and 9 bases from J, with 6 bases in between. This CDR3 is built from 12 residues. CDR1 LNHDA and CDR2 SQIVND come from the germline V gene (reference sequence). This clone was seen a single time. Assay execution proceeded at the deep level. The material for each subset, its genomic DNA, was split evenly across several immunoSEQ plates. Profiled with immunoSEQ multiplex PCR; TCRdb holds only in-frame clones, not every one. The table lists 1.6 million or so clones, roughly 96% of them singletons.

This sequence was found in a man younger than 45 in good health. The chain links TRBV19 to TRBJ1-5; D is undetermined. Sequenced material: naive CD4+ T cells sorted from blood. The subset denotes: CD45RA+ positively selected. The CDR3 DNA follows: TGTGCCAGTAGTATAGAGATCGGGCCCCAGCATTTT. Amino acids: CASSIEIGPQHF.